This T cell receptor beta chain emerged from a study of beta chain features in type 1 diabetes. Regarding this clone: Its target is not known.

All of the isolated RNA was reverse transcribed, so expressed TCRB transcripts were sequenced. Produced via immunoSEQ multiplex PCR; TCRdb's table is partial and in-frame only. The sample gives 120,000 to 150,000 clones, about 44% of which show up once; over 0.4% is in the top ten. Germline V gives CDR1 KGHSH, CDR2 LQKENI. The CDR3 is 14 amino acids. Trimming at V came to 3 bases and at J to 4 bases, leaving 5 bases not matched to a gene. Researchers reported sorting CD4+ naive, central memory, regulatory and stem cell-like memory cells via CD45RO/CCR7/CD25/CD127/CD95/CD27. Purity above 95% was achieved in all sorted populations. Study results and limitations: Naive, central memory and Treg TCRB repertoires appeared more alike in patients than in healthy donors. People with Type 1 diabetes carried modestly yet significantly shorter TCRB CDR3s in all four CD4+ subsets.

Sequencing was carried out using Tregs from blood. This TCR derives from a man younger than 35 in good health. The genes are TRBV18 and TRBJ1-2; 7 positions agree with TRBD1. CDR3 sequence: CASSPSGQSYGYTF. In DNA form, the CDR3 reads TGTGCCAGCTCACCGTCGGGACAGAGCTATGGCTACACCTTC.